The next 26 T cell receptor beta chains were all read from a single sample in a study of identical twins. One entry per CDR3 protein, called by TCRdb with MiXCR from the 5' RACE reads. This table holds roughly 690,000 distinct CDR3 sequences, 21% found once. This same sample was also taken into another study, of T cells expressing NK-cell markers.

Sample: PBMCs. These receptor sequences come from a young woman in good health.

V is TRBV3-1 and J is TRBJ2-5; 8 positions agree with TRBD2. Trimming cost V 4 bases and J 5 bases; bases outside gene matches: 9. This CDR3 is built from 15 residues. The V gene's germline CDR1 is LGHDT and CDR2 YNNKEL (reference sequence). CDR3 nucleotide sequence: TGTGCCAGCAGCCGATCCGGGACTAGTAGGGAGACCCAGTACTTC. Encoded protein: CASSRSGTSRETQYF.

The chain carries TRBV20-1 and TRBJ2-3; no reliable D call. In germline, CDR1 is DFQATT, CDR2 SNEGSKA (reference sequence). This CDR3 spans 13 amino acids. With 0 bases removed from V and 6 bases from J, the gap between germline ends came to 10 bases. The CDR3 DNA is TGCAGTGCTAGAGATCGGGTGGCGGATACGCAGTATTTT. It encodes CSARDRVADTQYF.

This chain connects TRBV29-1 to TRBJ2-2; the D gene is possibly TRBD2 (6 bases). V lost 6 bases to trimming and J lost 4 bases, with 12 bases between them. This CDR3 spans 13 amino acids. Germline CDR1 reads SQVTM; CDR2 reads ANQGSEA. The CDR3, as DNA: TGCAGCGTAAATAGCGGTCCCACCGGGGAGCTGTTTTTT. Translation: CSVNSGPTGELFF.

The V gene is TRBV12-3 or TRBV12-4, the J gene TRBJ1-2; D is possibly TRBD1 (6 bases). V was shortened by 5 bases and J by 6 bases, with 13 bases between the two germline ends. The CDR3 runs to 13 residues. The CDR3 bases are TGTGCCAGCAGTCCCTACAGGGAGGATGGCTACACCTTC. Protein: CASSPYREDGYTF.

The genes are TRBV5-1 and TRBJ1-1; no clear D. Between the trimmed V and J ends, which lost 6 bases and 0 bases, there was a span of 9 bases. Looked up from germline, CDR1 is SGHRS and CDR2 is YFSETQ. The CDR3 length is 13 residues. This CDR3 is CASNREMNTEAFF. The CDR3 DNA reads TGCGCCAGCAATCGGGAGATGAACACTGAAGCTTTCTTT. The whole variable domain, remainder taken from reference TRBV5-1 and TRBJ1-1, is KAGVTQTPRYLIKTRGQQVTLSCSPISGHRSVSWYQQTPGQGLQFLFEYFSETQRNKGNFPGRFSGRQFSNSRSEMNVSTLELGDSALYLCASNREMNTEAFFGQGTRLTVV.

This clonotype was found a few times. The V call is TRBV11-2, the J call TRBJ2-1; TRBD1 agrees at 12 bases. Germline values: CDR1 SGHAT, CDR2 FQNNGV. The CDR3 consists of 20 residues. V lost 5 bases, J lost 2 bases, and 16 bases stayed unmatched. CDR3 DNA sequence: TGTGCCAGCAGCCTCCTGAGGGGACAGGGGGCCCAGATGACCTACAATGAGCAGTTCTTC. Translating gives CASSLLRGQGAQMTYNEQFF.

Only a few counts were recorded for this clonotype. The J gene is TRBJ1-4, the V gene TRBV27; D not certain. The CDR3 sequence is 13 residues long. V lost 6 bases and J lost 3, with 8 bases in between. CDR1 and CDR2 (germline): MNHEY, SMNVEV (reference sequence). CDR3 protein: CASSRVSNEKLFF. The CDR3 DNA sequence: TGTGCCAGCAGCCGGGTCTCTAATGAAAAACTGTTTTTT.

The chain combines TRBV10-3 with TRBJ1-6; a possible D gene is TRBD1 (6 bases). Germline CDR1 is ENHRY and CDR2 is SYGVKD. Deletions cut 2 bases from V and 8 bases from J, with 10 bases between. This CDR3 is 14 amino acids long. The CDR3 protein is CAISETGRDSPLHF. The CDR3 coding sequence is TGTGCCATCAGTGAGACAGGGAGGGATTCACCCCTCCACTTT.

The chain links TRBV25-1 to TRBJ2-7, with D hard to call. The CDR3 is made up of 14 amino acids. CDR1 and CDR2 (germline): MGHDK, SYGVNS. V gave up 5 bases and J gave up 2 bases, with 13 bases separating them. The CDR3 region has the DNA TGTGCCAGCAGTAAGACGACCCCACCCTACGAGCAGTACTTC. As protein: CASSKTTPPYEQYF.

This clonotype has at least ten counts. V is TRBV6-5 and J is TRBJ1-2; D uncertain. V was pared by 4 bases and J by 8 bases, with 8 bases between. Per germline, CDR1 MNHEY and CDR2 SVGAGI. The CDR3 has 11 amino acids. The chain's CDR3 is CASSSPGGYTF. Written as DNA, the CDR3 is TGTGCCAGCAGTTCTCCGGGAGGCTACACCTTC.

On this clonotype: A far larger clone differs by one base, so this is likely a read error. The chain uses TRBV7-2 and TRBJ2-1, with TRBD2 as a possible D gene (6 bases). The CDR3 consists of 13 residues. Germline V lookup: CDR1 SGHTA, CDR2 FQGNSA. The CDR3 nucleotides read TGTGCCAGCAGCCGGGACTCCTTCAATGAGCAGTTCTTC. This encodes CASSRDSFNEQFF.

In this sample, this clonotype turned up many times. J is TRBJ2-1 and V is TRBV7-2; D gene ambiguous. V was clipped by 6 bases and J by 6 bases, with 9 bases between them. Per germline, CDR1 SGHTA and CDR2 FQGNSA. CDR3 length equals 12 residues. CDR3 region: CASSTPFNEQFF. The CDR3 region has the DNA TGTGCCAGCAGTACACCCTTCAATGAGCAGTTCTTC. Using reference TRBV7-2 and TRBJ2-1 for the parts outside the CDR3, the full variable domain is GAGVSQSPSNKVTEKGKDVELRCDPISGHTALYWYRQSLGQGLEFLIYFQGNSAPDKSGLPSDRFSAERTGGSVSTLTIQRTQQEDSAVYLCASSTPFNEQFFGPGTRLTVL.

This chain joins TRBV6-1 and TRBJ2-5; 7 bases map to TRBD1. Germline CDR1 is MNHNS and CDR2 is SASEGT. The V gene end was trimmed by 6 bases and the J gene end by 1 base; junction bases not matched to a gene: 5. The length of the CDR3 is 14 residues. This CDR3 reads CASRRQGFQETQYF. The CDR3 region has the DNA TGTGCCAGCAGGAGACAGGGTTTCCAAGAGACCCAGTACTTC.

V and J are TRBV25-1 and TRBJ2-7; 9 positions match TRBD1. V shed 7 bases, J shed 6 bases, and the junction held 7 bases outside the gene matches. Germline V lookup: CDR1 MGHDK, CDR2 SYGVNS. This CDR3 contains 13 residues. CDR3 DNA sequence: TGTGCCAGCAAAGACAGGGGGAGGTCCGAGCAGTACTTC. Its protein product is CASKDRGRSEQYF.

The chain links TRBV2 to TRBJ2-1, with D unresolved. Germline V gene data show CDR1 as SNHLY and CDR2 as FYNNEI. V lost 7 bases and J lost 0, with 19 bases in between. The CDR3 has 17 amino acids. The CDR3 spells CASNRVGYTSSYNEQFF. The CDR3, as DNA: TGTGCCAGCAATAGAGTAGGGTACACCAGCTCCTACAATGAGCAGTTCTTC.

This clonotype was detected only once. The V gene is TRBV29-1, the J gene TRBJ2-7; 8 nucleotides match TRBD2. The V and J ends lost 4 bases and 7 bases, in that order; junction bases with no gene match: 18. This CDR3 is 16 amino acids long. Germline CDR1 and CDR2: SQVTM and ANQGSEA. DNA for the CDR3: TGCAGCGTTGCTTCTTCCCTTTCGGGAGGGCCCGGTGAGCAGTACTTC. Translated, it gives CSVASSLSGGPGEQYF.

This clonotype was observed a handful of times. The chain uses TRBV12-3 or TRBV12-4 and TRBJ2-1; a weak D match, TRBD2 (5 bases). Trimming removed 6 bases at V and 0 bases at J, with 15 bases between. The CDR3 has 16 amino acids. The CDR3 sequence is CASRARGGSSYNEQFF. CDR3 nucleotide sequence: TGTGCCAGCAGGGCCCGTGGTGGGAGCTCCTACAATGAGCAGTTCTTC.

In this sample, this clonotype turned up a few times. The genes are TRBV12-3 or TRBV12-4 and TRBJ1-2; 10 bases are shared with TRBD1. This CDR3 is 16 amino acids long. V was pared by 2 bases and J by 3 bases, with 6 bases of the junction left unmatched. CDR3 sequence (DNA): TGTGCCAGCAGTTTATTCCGGGACAGGGGATACTATGGCTACACCTTC. This sequence encodes CASSLFRDRGYYGYTF.

This clonotype was detected ten times or more. The rearrangement joins TRBV20-1 to TRBJ2-5; no reliable D call. Germline-derived CDR1 and CDR2 are DFQATT and SNEGSKA (reference sequence). The CDR3 extends over 11 amino acids. V lost 5 bases and J 5 bases, leaving 9 bases between the germline ends. CDR3 nucleotides: TGCAGTGCTCGAACGGGTGAGACCCAGTACTTC. It translates to CSARTGETQYF.

In this sample, this clonotype turned up many times. This chain connects TRBV12-3 or TRBV12-4 to TRBJ1-2; the match to TRBD1 covers 9 bases. The CDR3 length is 14 residues. The J segment lost 3 bases and the V segment lost 5 bases, leaving 4 bases of the junction unmatched. This chain's CDR3 is CASSPTGGDYGYTF. For the CDR3, the DNA is TGTGCCAGCAGTCCGACAGGGGGTGACTATGGCTACACCTTC.

This clonotype turned up a few times. The gene calls are TRBV4-1 and TRBJ1-5; D is uncertain. Germline CDR1 MGHRA, CDR2 YSYEKL. The CDR3 consists of 13 residues. V lost 6 bases and J lost 6, with 12 bases in between. CDR3 bases: TGCGCCAGCAGGGGAAGGGTCGGTCAGCCCCAGCATTTT. It is translated as CASRGRVGQPQHF.

The table lists this clonotype with a few counts. J is TRBJ2-1 and V is TRBV28, with D unclear. V lost 5 bases, J lost 8 bases, and 7 bases lay in between. The CDR3 contains 11 residues. Germline V gene data show CDR1 as MDHEN and CDR2 as SYDVKM. The CDR3 sequence: CASSLYHEQFF. CDR3 nucleotides: TGTGCCAGCAGTCTCTATCATGAGCAGTTCTTC.

This clonotype turned up a few times. The J gene is TRBJ2-7, the V gene TRBV18; 9 bases map to TRBD1. This CDR3 comprises 16 residues. Germline V lookup: CDR1 KGHSH, CDR2 LQKENI. Losses at the gene ends were 1 base for V and 2 bases for J; bases not matched to a gene: 6. Here the CDR3 reads CASSPQAGQGAYEQYF. In nucleotides, the CDR3 is TGTGCCAGCTCACCACAAGCGGGACAGGGAGCCTACGAGCAGTACTTC.

This clonotype was detected ten times or more. V and J are TRBV6-1 and TRBJ2-7; TRBD2 is a possible D gene (6 bases). CDR1 and CDR2 (germline): MNHNS, SASEGT. This CDR3 is 14 amino acids long. V lost 6 bases and J lost 2, with 14 bases in between. This CDR3 reads CASSTGTGAYEQYF. The CDR3 DNA is TGTGCCAGCAGCACCGGGACGGGGGCCTACGAGCAGTACTTC.

The sample holds a few counts of this clonotype. The chain has TRBV12-3 or TRBV12-4 and TRBJ2-1; TRBD2 matches at 11 bases. V trimming: 5 bases; J trimming: 11 bases; junction bases outside the gene matches: 11. This CDR3 has 15 amino acids. The CDR3 loop reads CASSRSSGGAPKQFF. Written as DNA, the CDR3 is TGTGCCAGCAGTCGAAGTAGCGGGGGGGCCCCAAAGCAGTTCTTC.

This clonotype was counted a few times. The CDR3 reads CSAGRRRGLSYEQYF. In nucleotides, the CDR3 is TGCAGTGCCGGCAGGCGCAGGGGGCTGTCCTACGAGCAGTACTTC. The rearrangement uses TRBV20-1 and TRBJ2-7, with TRBD1 matching 8 bases. The junction had 11 bases not matched to a gene; V was cut back by 6 bases and J by 1 base. The CDR3 contains 15 residues. In germline, CDR1 is DFQATT, CDR2 SNEGSKA (reference sequence).